This TCR beta chain was found in a study of identical twins. Each CDR3 protein is one row after TCRdb ran MiXCR on the 5' RACE reads. Among around 230,000 distinct CDR3 sequences listed, about 6.7% were seen once. Germline CDR1 and CDR2: LNHDA and SQIVND (reference sequence). This CDR3 region has 15 residues. V gave up 5 bases and J gave up 8 bases; unmatched junction bases: 13. Findings and caveats of the study: The abundant beta clonotypes from cord blood had fewer insertions, and memory repertoires had none of this.

This clonotype has more than one count but fewer than ten. Its antigen is currently unknown. The same data also contributed to another study, on T cells expressing NK-cell markers. In that study: Obtained from sorted CD3+CD56+NKG2C+, CD3+CD56+NKG2C- and CD3+CD56-NKG2C+ T cells were the TCR beta repertoires. The authors sequenced eight donors, of whom seven were HCMV-seropositive and one was seronegative.

The sample comprised CD8+ T cells sorted from blood. The chain uses TRBV19 and TRBJ2-3; 7 bases fit TRBD1. This receptor was taken from a woman aged 18-35 years in good health. The chain's CDR3 is CASSQGQKGPGTQYF. The CDR3 nucleotides read TGTGCCAGTAGTCAGGGACAGAAGGGCCCAGGTACGCAGTATTTT. Drawing the rest from reference TRBV19 and TRBJ2-3, the complete variable domain is DGGITQSPKYLFRKEGQNVTLSCEQNLNHDAMYWYRQDPGQGLRLIYYSQIVNDFQKGDIAEGYSVSREKKESFPLTVTSAQKNPTAFYLCASSQGQKGPGTQYFGPGTRLTVL.